This T cell receptor beta chain is drawn from a study of blood T cell repertoires in COVID-19. For the study at large: Material from acute and convalescent COVID-19 was sourced from the United States, Italy and Spain.

Assay used: immunoSEQ multiplex PCR; TCRdb lists only in-frame clones, some missing. Among roughly 250,000 clones listed, about 79% were seen once. Note on this clone: At the DNA level, this CDR3 is encoded by other sequences in the same sample as well.

The J segment lost 10 bases and the V segment lost 4 bases, leaving 5 bases of the junction unmatched. Germline loops: CDR1 LGHDT, CDR2 YNNKEL (reference sequence). The CDR3 covers 14 residues. V and J are TRBV3-1 (or the pseudogene TRBV3-2) and TRBJ2-1, with 12 bases matching TRBD2. Sequenced input: peripheral blood. The receptor comes from an elderly woman with acute or convalescent COVID-19. The CDR3 reads CASSPLAGGREQFF. The CDR3 nucleotides read TGTGCCAGCAGCCCCCTAGCGGGGGGGAGGGAGCAGTTCTTC.